This T cell receptor beta chain was sequenced for a study of spatial heterogeneity in lung cancer. For the study at large: The average appearance count of each unique TCR and UMI combination in raw reads was more than eight.

To note about this clonotype: Found in a library prepared for alpha chains, this beta chain is an off-target read, and its abundance has little meaning.

Time point noted: sample taken at primary tumor resection. Extraction of whole RNA from tumor, nontumor lung or frozen PBMC preceded unsorted sequencing. Samples came from roughly 75 TRACERx patients with untreated early-stage lung cancer. TCRdb reprocessed the 5' RACE reads with MiXCR, giving one entry per CDR3 protein. The data show about 12,000 distinct CDR3 sequences, 5.5% to 8% seen once. The CDR3 spans 16 residues. V shed 5 bases and J shed 2 bases, with 13 bases lying between them. The germline CDR1 and CDR2 sequences are MNHNS and SASEGT. The V and J genes are TRBV6-1 and TRBJ2-6; D is undetermined. The sequencing used normal lung tissue next to the tumor, collected at surgery. The receptor's source is a male donor with early-stage non-small cell lung cancer. The DNA of the CDR3 is TGTGCCAGCAGTCAAGTTGGGGATGCTGGGGCCAACGTCCTGACTTTC. This encodes CASSQVGDAGANVLTF.